The 4 T cell receptor beta chains given below trace back to one sample, sequenced in a study of human CD8 memory T cell subsets. Scientists made TCR beta libraries using UMI-labeled 5' RACE. TCRdb re-called the 5' RACE reads and shows each CDR3 protein once, DNA omitted. The sample data list about 10,000 distinct CDR3 sequences. The sample was CD8+ stem-like memory T cells (TSCM and TCM) sorted from PBMCs. Subset meaning: stem-like memory CD8 T cells (TSTEM), CCR7+ PD-1- TIGIT-. The receptor set was obtained from a human donor in good health.

The chain links TRBV7-9 to TRBJ1-2. Germline V lookup: CDR1 SEHNR, CDR2 FQNEAQ (reference sequence). The CDR3 has 11 residues. CDR3 loop: CASSLMGGYTF.

This clonotype is deemed medium-sized by its frequency. The chain combines TRBV27 with TRBJ2-7; checking the TCRdb D call of TRBD1 is not possible without DNA. This CDR3 comprises 13 residues. Germline CDR1 MNHEY, CDR2 SMNVEV (reference sequence). The CDR3 loop is CASKTGADYEQYF.

V is TRBV6-5 and J is TRBJ2-7. CDR1 and CDR2 from the germline V gene are MNHEY and SVGAGI. The CDR3 covers 15 residues. CDR3 protein: CASSYLAGGSYEQYF.

This rearrangement joins TRBV28 to TRBJ2-1; the TCRdb call, TRBD2, lacks DNA for checking. This CDR3 has 18 amino acids. Germline CDR1 and CDR2: MDHEN and SYDVKM. CDR3 in amino acids: CASSSPGLAGATYNEQFF.